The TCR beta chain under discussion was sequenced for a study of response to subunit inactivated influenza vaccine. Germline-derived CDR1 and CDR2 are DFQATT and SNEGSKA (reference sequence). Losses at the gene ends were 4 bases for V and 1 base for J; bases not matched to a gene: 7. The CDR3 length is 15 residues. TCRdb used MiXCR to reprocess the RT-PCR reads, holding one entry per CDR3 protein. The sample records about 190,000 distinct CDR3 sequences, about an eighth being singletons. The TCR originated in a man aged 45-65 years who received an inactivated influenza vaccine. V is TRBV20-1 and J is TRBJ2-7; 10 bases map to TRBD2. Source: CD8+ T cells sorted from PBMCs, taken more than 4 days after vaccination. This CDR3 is CSATETSGASYEQYF. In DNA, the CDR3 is TGCAGTGCTACAGAAACTAGCGGGGCTTCCTACGAGCAGTACTTC.